This T cell receptor (beta chain) was recorded in a study of a mutant IDH1 vaccine in newly diagnosed glioma. In the study overall: Investigators started vaccination 4-6 weeks after radiotherapy alone, or with temozolomide cycles. Patients under treatment included 62.5% males and 37.5% females and had a mean age of approximately 40 years.

Sequencing used immunoSEQ multiplex PCR; TCRdb keeps in-frame clones, though not all of them. The sample carries fewer than 35,000 clones, 65% to 80% recorded once. The sample's time point: week 35, safety follow-up. The content of each vaccine dose was 300 ug of mutant IDH1 20-mer peptide, and topical imiquimod accompanied it. In this sample, this clone turned up once. Its antigen remains unidentified. The V and J ends lost 7 bases and 6 bases, in that order; junction bases with no gene match: 6. The CDR3 totals 13 residues. Germline CDR1 MNHNS, CDR2 SASEGT. This sequence originates from a man between 45 and 60 years old with glioma. Sample: PBMCs, taken from a glioma patient whose treatment included an IDH1 peptide vaccine. J is TRBJ1-5 and V is TRBV6-1; TRBD1 matches at 7 bases. The CDR3, as DNA: TGTGCCAGCACTGAGGGGGCTCGTCAGCCCCAGCATTTT. It encodes CASTEGARQPQHF.